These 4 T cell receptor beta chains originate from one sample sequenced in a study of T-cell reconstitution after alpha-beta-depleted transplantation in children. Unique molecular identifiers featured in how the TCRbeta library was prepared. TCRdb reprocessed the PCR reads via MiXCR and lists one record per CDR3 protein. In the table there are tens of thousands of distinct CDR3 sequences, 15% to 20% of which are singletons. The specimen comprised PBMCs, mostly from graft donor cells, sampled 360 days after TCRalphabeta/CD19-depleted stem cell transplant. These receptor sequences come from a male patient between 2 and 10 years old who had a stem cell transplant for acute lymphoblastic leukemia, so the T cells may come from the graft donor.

This CDR3 reads CASSYTNYRVVYGYTF. CDR3 in DNA: TGTGCCAGCAGTTACACCAATTACAGGGTTGTCTATGGCTACACCTTC. This rearrangement joins TRBV6-5 to TRBJ1-2; D is possibly TRBD1 (6 bases). CDR3 size: 16 residues. The germline V gene encodes CDR1 MNHEY and CDR2 SVGAGI. The ends were cut back, 2 bases at V and 4 bases at J, with 17 bases in the middle.

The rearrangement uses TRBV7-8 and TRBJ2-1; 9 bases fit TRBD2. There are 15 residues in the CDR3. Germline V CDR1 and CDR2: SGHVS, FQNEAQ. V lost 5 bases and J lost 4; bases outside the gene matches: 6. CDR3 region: CASSTGTSPYNEQFF. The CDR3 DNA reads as TGTGCCAGCAGCACCGGGACTAGCCCTTACAATGAGCAGTTCTTC.

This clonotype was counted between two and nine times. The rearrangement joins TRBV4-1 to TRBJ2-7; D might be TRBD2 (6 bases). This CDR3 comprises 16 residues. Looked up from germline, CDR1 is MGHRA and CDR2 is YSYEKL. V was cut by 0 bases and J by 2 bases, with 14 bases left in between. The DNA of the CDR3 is TGCGCCAGCAGCCAAGAATTGAGGAGGGTAACCTACGAGCAGTACTTC. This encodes CASSQELRRVTYEQYF.

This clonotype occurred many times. CDR3 in DNA: TGCGCCAGCAGCTTGGGGTTCAACACCGGGGAGCTGTTTTTT. As protein: CASSLGFNTGELFF. The V call is TRBV5-1, the J call TRBJ2-2; D not resolved. The germline V gene has CDR1 SGHRS and CDR2 YFSETQ. The CDR3 sequence is 14 residues long. V lost 0 bases, J lost 2 bases, and 5 bases lay in between.